Included here is one TCR beta chain sequence, with context. Per the original methods: Amplification of reference gene primers provided the estimated nucleated cell counts. Profiled with immunoSEQ multiplex PCR; TCRdb holds only in-frame clones, not every one. V and J calls and clone size are as listed in that table; D and trimming were resolved from the DNA. The sample shows 60,000 to 75,000 clones, roughly nine tenths of them seen only once. The CDR3 contains 15 residues. Unmatched junction bases numbered 14, after V lost 5 bases and J lost 9 bases. The germline CDR1 and CDR2 sequences are MNHEY and SVGEGT. The data were taken from a study of blood T cell repertoires in COVID-19. In the study overall: The samples span acute and convalescent COVID-19 from the United States, Italy and Spain. T cells, B-cell-depleted T cells, or PBMCs supplied cDNA or gDNA.

The sequenced sample was peripheral blood. The rearrangement joins TRBV6-2 or TRBV6-3 to TRBJ2-7, with 9 bases matching TRBD2. This sequence was found in a man between 65 and 79 years old with active COVID-19. CDR3 DNA: TGTGCCAGCAGTACCCCACGGACTAGCGCCTCGGGGCAGTACTTC. This translates into CASSTPRTSASGQYF.